The clone carrying this TCR beta chain occurred once. This record comes from a study of blood T cell repertoires in COVID-19. Across the whole study: T cells, B-cell-depleted T cells, or PBMCs supplied cDNA or gDNA.

V was cut by 4 bases and J by 5 bases, with 6 bases left in between. The germline V gene encodes CDR1 MGHDK and CDR2 SYGVNS. CDR3 length: 12 residues. As processed by the authors: Cell counts per sample came from amplifying reference gene primers. Repertoires were generated with immunoSEQ multiplex PCR, while TCRdb's copy carries only in-frame clones and drops some. For V, J and clone size, that table is used; D and trimming come from the DNA. The sample includes approximately 300,000 clones, around 89% of them seen just once. The receptor's source is a man between 18 and 29 years old who had recovered from COVID-19. V gene TRBV25-1 combines with J gene TRBJ1-5; the D is unclear. Sequenced input: peripheral blood. The CDR3 reads CASSVADQPQHF. For the CDR3, the DNA is TGTGCCAGCAGTGTAGCGGATCAGCCCCAGCATTTT.